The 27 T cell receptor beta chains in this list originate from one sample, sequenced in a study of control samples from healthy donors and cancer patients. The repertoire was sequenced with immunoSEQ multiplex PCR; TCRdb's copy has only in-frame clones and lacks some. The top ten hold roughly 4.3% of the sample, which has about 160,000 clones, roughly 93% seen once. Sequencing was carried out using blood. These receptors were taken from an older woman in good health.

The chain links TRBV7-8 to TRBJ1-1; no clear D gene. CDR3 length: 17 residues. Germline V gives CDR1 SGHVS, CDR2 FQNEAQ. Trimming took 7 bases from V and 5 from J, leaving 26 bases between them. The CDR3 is CASTPATTGSLRTEAFF. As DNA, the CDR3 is TGTGCCAGCACCCCCGCCACTACCGGGTCCCTGAGGACTGAAGCTTTCTTT. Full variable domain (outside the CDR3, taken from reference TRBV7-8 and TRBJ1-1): GAGVSQSPRYKVAKRGQDVALRCDPISGHVSLFWYQQALGQGPEFLTYFQNEAQLDKSGLPSDRFFAERPEGSVSTLKIQRTQQEDSAVYLCASTPATTGSLRTEAFFGQGTRLTVV.

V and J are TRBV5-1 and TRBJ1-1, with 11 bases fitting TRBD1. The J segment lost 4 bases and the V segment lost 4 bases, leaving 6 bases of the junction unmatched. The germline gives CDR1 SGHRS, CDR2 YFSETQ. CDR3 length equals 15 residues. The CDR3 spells CASSAIGTGGTEAFF. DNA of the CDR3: TGCGCCAGCAGCGCGATAGGGACAGGGGGCACTGAAGCTTTCTTT.

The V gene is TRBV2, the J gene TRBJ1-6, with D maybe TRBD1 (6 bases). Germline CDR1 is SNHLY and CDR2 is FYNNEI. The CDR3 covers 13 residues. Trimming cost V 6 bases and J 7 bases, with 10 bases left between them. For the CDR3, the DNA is TGTGCCAGCAGAGGGGGGGGGAATTCACCCCTCCACTTT. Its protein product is CASRGGGNSPLHF. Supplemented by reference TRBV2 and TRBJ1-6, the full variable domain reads EPEVTQTPSHQVTQMGQEVILRCVPISNHLYFYWYRQILGQKVEFLVSFYNNEISEKSEIFDDQFSVERPDGSNFTLKIRSTKLEDSAMYFCASRGGGNSPLHFGNGTRLTVT.

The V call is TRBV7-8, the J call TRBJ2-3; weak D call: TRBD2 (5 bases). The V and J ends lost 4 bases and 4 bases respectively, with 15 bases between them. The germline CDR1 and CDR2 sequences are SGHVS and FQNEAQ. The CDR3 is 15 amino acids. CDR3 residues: CASSYTSFDADTQYF. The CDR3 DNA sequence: TGTGCCAGCAGCTACACTAGTTTCGATGCAGATACGCAGTATTTT.

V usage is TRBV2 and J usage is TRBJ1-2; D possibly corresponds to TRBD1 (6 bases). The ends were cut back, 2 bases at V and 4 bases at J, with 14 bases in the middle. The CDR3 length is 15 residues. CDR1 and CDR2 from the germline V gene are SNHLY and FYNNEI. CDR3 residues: CASSEFGDIGYGYTF. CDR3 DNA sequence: TGTGCCAGCAGTGAATTTGGGGACATAGGCTATGGCTACACCTTC.

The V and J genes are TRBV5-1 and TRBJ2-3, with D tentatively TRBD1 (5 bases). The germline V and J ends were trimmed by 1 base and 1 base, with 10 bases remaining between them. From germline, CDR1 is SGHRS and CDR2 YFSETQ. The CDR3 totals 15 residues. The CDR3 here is CASSLSQGRTDTQYF. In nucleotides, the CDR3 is TGCGCCAGCAGCTTGTCCCAGGGTCGCACAGATACGCAGTATTTT.

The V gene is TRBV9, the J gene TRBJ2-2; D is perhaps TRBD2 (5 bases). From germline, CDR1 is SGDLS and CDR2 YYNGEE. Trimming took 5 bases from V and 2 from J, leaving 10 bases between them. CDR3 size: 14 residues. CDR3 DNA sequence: TGTGCCAGCAGGAGGTCGGGAAACACCGGGGAGCTGTTTTTT. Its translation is CASRRSGNTGELFF.

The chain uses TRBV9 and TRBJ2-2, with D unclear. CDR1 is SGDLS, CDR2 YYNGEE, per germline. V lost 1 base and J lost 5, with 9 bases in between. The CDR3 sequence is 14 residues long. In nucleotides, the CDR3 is TGTGCCAGCAGCGTACAGAATCCAACCGGGGAGCTGTTTTTT. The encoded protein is CASSVQNPTGELFF.

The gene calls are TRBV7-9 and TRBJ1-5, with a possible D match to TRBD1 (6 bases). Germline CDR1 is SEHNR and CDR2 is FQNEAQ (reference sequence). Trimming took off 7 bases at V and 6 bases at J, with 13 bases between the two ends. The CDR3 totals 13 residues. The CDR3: CASTQAGAQPQHF. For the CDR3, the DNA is TGTGCCAGCACCCAAGCAGGGGCTCAGCCCCAGCATTTT.

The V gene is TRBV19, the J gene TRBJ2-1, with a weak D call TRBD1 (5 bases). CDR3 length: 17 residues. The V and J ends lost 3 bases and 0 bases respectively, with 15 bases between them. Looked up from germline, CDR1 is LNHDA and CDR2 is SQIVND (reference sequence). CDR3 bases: TGTGCCAGTAGTATCTATGTGGGGCGGAGCTCCTACAATGAGCAGTTCTTC. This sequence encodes CASSIYVGRSSYNEQFF. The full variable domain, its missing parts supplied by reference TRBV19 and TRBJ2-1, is DGGITQSPKYLFRKEGQNVTLSCEQNLNHDAMYWYRQDPGQGLRLIYYSQIVNDFQKGDIAEGYSVSREKKESFPLTVTSAQKNPTAFYLCASSIYVGRSSYNEQFFGPGTRLTVL.

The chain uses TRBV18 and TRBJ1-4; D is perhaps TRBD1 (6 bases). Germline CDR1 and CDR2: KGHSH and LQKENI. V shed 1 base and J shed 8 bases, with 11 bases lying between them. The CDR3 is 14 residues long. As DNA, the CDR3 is TGTGCCAGCTCACCACTGGCAGGGGTCGAAAAACTGTTTTTT. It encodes CASSPLAGVEKLFF.

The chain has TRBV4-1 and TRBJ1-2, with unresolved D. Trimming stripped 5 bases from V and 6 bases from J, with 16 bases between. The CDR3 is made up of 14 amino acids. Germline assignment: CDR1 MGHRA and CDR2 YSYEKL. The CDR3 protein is CASSTFQDADGYTF. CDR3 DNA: TGCGCCAGCAGCACCTTTCAGGATGCGGATGGCTACACCTTC.

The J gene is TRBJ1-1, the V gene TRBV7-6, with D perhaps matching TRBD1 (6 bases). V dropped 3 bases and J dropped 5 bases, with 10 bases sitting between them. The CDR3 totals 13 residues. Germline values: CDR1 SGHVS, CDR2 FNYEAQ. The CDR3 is CASSLTGMTEAFF. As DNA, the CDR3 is TGTGCCAGCAGCTTGACAGGTATGACTGAAGCTTTCTTT.

In nucleotides, the CDR3 is TGCGCCAGCAGTTTTTATTTGGACAGGGTCTCCTACGAGCAGTACTTC. Encoded protein: CASSFYLDRVSYEQYF. The J gene is TRBJ2-7, the V gene TRBV5-1; 8 bases line up with TRBD1. CDR3 length: 16 residues. The trim removed 5 bases at V and 0 bases at J, leaving 10 bases unmatched. Germline lookup yields CDR1 SGHRS and CDR2 YFSETQ. Variable domain in full (rest from reference TRBV5-1 and TRBJ2-7): KAGVTQTPRYLIKTRGQQVTLSCSPISGHRSVSWYQQTPGQGLQFLFEYFSETQRNKGNFPGRFSGRQFSNSRSEMNVSTLELGDSALYLCASSFYLDRVSYEQYFGPGTRLTVT.

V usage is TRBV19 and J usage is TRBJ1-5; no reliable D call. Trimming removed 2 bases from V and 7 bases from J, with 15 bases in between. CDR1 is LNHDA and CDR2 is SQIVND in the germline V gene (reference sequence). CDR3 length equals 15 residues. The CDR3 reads CASSIRPNGQQPQHF. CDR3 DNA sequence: TGTGCCAGTAGTATACGCCCCAATGGTCAGCAGCCCCAGCATTTT.

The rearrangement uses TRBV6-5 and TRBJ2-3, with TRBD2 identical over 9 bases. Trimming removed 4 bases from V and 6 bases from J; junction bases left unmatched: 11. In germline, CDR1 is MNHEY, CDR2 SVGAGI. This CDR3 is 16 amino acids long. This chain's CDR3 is CASSFAGGFMTDTQYF. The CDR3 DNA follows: TGTGCCAGCAGTTTCGCGGGGGGGTTTATGACTGATACGCAGTATTTT.

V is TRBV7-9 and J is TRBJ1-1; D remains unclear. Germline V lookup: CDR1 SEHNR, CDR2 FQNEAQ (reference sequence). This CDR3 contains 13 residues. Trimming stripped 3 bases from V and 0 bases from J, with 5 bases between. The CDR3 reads CASSFGMNTEAFF. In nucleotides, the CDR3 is TGTGCCAGCAGCTTTGGGATGAACACTGAAGCTTTCTTT. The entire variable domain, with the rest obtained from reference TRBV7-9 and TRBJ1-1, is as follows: DTGVSQNPRHKITKRGQNVTFRCDPISEHNRLYWYRQTLGQGPEFLTYFQNEAQLEKSRLLSDRFSAERPKGSFSTLEIQRTEQGDSAMYLCASSFGMNTEAFFGQGTRLTVV.

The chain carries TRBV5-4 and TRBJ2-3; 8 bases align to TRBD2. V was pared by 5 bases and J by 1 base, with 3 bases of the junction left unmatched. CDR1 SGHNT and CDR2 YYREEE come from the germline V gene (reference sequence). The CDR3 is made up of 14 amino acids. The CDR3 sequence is CASRYGGGTDTQYF. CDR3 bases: TGTGCCAGCAGGTACGGGGGGGGCACAGATACGCAGTATTTT.

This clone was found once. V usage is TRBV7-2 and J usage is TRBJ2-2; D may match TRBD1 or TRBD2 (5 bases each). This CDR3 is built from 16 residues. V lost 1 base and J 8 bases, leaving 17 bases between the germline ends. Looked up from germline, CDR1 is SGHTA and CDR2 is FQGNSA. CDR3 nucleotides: TGTGCCAGCAGCTTAGATCCCCCGGGGCAGCGAGGGGAGCTGTTTTTT. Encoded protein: CASSLDPPGQRGELFF.

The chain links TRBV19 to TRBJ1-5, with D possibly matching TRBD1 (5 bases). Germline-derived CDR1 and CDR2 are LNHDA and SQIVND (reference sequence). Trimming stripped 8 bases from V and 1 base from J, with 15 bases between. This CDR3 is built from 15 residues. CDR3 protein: CASLDIPLSNQPQHF. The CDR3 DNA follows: TGTGCCAGTCTGGACATCCCGCTCAGCAATCAGCCCCAGCATTTT.

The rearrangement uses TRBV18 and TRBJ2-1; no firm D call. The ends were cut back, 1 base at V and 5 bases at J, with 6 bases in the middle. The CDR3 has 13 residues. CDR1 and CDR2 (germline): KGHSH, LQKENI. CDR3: CASSPQTDNEQFF. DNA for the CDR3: TGTGCCAGCTCACCACAGACCGACAATGAGCAGTTCTTC.

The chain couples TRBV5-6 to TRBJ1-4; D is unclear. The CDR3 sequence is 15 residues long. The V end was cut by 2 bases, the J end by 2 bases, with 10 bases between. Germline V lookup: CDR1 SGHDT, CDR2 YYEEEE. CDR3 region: CASSFIRLTNEKLFF. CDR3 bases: TGTGCCAGCAGCTTCATAAGGCTGACTAATGAAAAACTGTTTTTT.

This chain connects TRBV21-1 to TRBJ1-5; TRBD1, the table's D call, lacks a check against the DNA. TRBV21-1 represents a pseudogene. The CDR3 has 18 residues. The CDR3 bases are TGTGCCAGCAGCAATTTTGACGGACAGGACCATAGCAATCAGCCCCAGCATTTT. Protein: CASSNFDGQDHSNQPQHF.

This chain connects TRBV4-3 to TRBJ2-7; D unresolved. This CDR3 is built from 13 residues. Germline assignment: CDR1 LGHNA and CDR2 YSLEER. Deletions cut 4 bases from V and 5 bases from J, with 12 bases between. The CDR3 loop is CASSLRRVDEQYF. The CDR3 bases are TGCGCCAGCAGCCTCCGGCGTGTGGACGAGCAGTACTTC.

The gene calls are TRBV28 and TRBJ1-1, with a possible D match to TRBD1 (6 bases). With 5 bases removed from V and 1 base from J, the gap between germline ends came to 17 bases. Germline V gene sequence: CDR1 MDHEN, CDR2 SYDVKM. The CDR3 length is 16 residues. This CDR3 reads CASSPAGTFGNTEAFF. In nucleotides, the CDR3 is TGTGCCAGCAGTCCTGCCGGGACATTTGGGAACACTGAAGCTTTCTTT.

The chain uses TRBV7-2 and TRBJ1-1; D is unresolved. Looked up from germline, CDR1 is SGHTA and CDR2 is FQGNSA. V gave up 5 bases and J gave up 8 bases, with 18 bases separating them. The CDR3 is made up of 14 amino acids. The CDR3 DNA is TGTGCCAGCAGCATTAGCGACGTGAGGAGAGAAGCTTTCTTT. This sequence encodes CASSISDVRREAFF.

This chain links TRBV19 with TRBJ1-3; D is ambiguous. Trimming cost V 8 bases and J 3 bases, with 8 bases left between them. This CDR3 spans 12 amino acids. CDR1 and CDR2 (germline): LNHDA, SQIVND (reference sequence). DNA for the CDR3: TGTGCCAGTGGGCCAGGTGGAAACACCATATATTTT. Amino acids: CASGPGGNTIYF.